Listed below are T cell receptor beta chains from one sample, sequenced in a study of shared clonotypes between healthy human individuals. The assay was immunoSEQ multiplex PCR, and TCRdb's table has in-frame clones only and misses some. The sample has 150,000 to 200,000 clones, over 50% seen once; the top ten hold about 10%. The sequencing sample was made of memory CD4+ T cells sorted from blood. All receptors come from a man aged 30 to 45 in good health. CDR3s include the opening cysteine and the closing phenylalanine or tryptophan. D genes are given only for firm matches. Not all rows give a size; the values are once, few, many and, for expanded clones, a class.

d_call: NA
j_call: TRBJ2-1
v_call: TRBV5-4
clone_size: NA
cdr3_aa: CASSLGQTKSNEQFF
cdr3_nt: TGTGCCAGCAGCTTGGGACAGACCAAATCGAATGAGCAGTTCTTC

d_call: NA
j_call: TRBJ1-1
v_call: TRBV28
clone_size: NA
cdr3_aa: CASIGGGNTEAFF
cdr3_nt: TGTGCCAGCATCGGGGGAGGGAACACTGAAGCTTTCTTT

d_call: TRBD2
j_call: TRBJ2-1
v_call: TRBV18
clone_size: NA
cdr3_aa: CASSPPGDYQFNEQFF
cdr3_nt: TGTGCCAGCTCACCACCCGGGGACTACCAATTCAATGAGCAGTTCTTC

d_call: TRBD1
j_call: TRBJ1-1
v_call: TRBV7-8
clone_size: NA
cdr3_aa: CASSPGQVAAMNTEAFF
cdr3_nt: TGTGCCAGCAGCCCTGGACAGGTCGCAGCTATGAACACTGAAGCTTTCTTT

d_call: NA
j_call: TRBJ2-2
v_call: TRBV5-1
clone_size: once
cdr3_aa: CASSFAGATGELFF
cdr3_nt: TGCGCCAGCAGCTTTGCGGGGGCGACCGGGGAGCTGTTTTTT

d_call: TRBD1
j_call: TRBJ1-1
v_call: TRBV29-1
clone_size: NA
cdr3_aa: CSVAGQGNTEAFF
cdr3_nt: TGCAGCGTTGCCGGACAGGGAAACACTGAAGCTTTCTTT

d_call: TRBD1
j_call: TRBJ2-1
v_call: TRBV11-3
clone_size: NA
cdr3_aa: CASSFRLGQGYNEQFF
cdr3_nt: TGTGCCAGCAGCTTTCGTCTCGGACAGGGATACAATGAGCAGTTCTTC

d_call: NA
j_call: TRBJ1-3
v_call: TRBV7-9
clone_size: once
cdr3_aa: CASSLRGKSGNTIYF
cdr3_nt: TGTGCCAGCAGCCTAAGGGGGAAGTCTGGAAACACCATATATTTT

d_call: NA
j_call: TRBJ2-3
v_call: TRBV5-4
clone_size: many
cdr3_aa: CASSLGGEGGTDTQYF
cdr3_nt: TGTGCCAGCAGCTTGGGCGGGGAGGGGGGAACAGATACGCAGTATTTT

d_call: TRBD2
j_call: TRBJ2-5
v_call: TRBV5-1
clone_size: NA
cdr3_aa: CASSQSGRAETQYF
cdr3_nt: TGCGCCAGCAGCCAAAGCGGGAGGGCGGAGACCCAGTACTTC

d_call: TRBD2
j_call: TRBJ2-5
v_call: TRBV18
clone_size: NA
cdr3_aa: CASSRQTSGQETQYF
cdr3_nt: TGTGCCAGCTCACGACAGACTAGCGGCCAAGAGACCCAGTACTTC

d_call: NA
j_call: TRBJ2-1
v_call: TRBV7-9
clone_size: NA
cdr3_aa: CASSLTRDTHNEQFF
cdr3_nt: TGTGCCAGCAGCTTAACGAGGGACACCCACAATGAGCAGTTCTTC

d_call: TRBD2
j_call: TRBJ2-7
v_call: TRBV5-1
clone_size: many
cdr3_aa: CASSYGGTSGSHEQYF
cdr3_nt: TGCGCCAGCAGCTACGGGGGGACTAGCGGGAGCCACGAGCAGTACTTC

d_call: TRBD2
j_call: TRBJ2-6
v_call: TRBV5-1
clone_size: NA
cdr3_aa: CASSSQGAGGPGGANVLTF
cdr3_nt: TGCGCCAGCAGCTCACAAGGGGCGGGAGGGCCTGGTGGGGCCAACGTCCTGACTTTC

d_call: NA
j_call: TRBJ2-1
v_call: TRBV11-2
clone_size: NA
cdr3_aa: CASRHTGTTYNEQFF
cdr3_nt: TGTGCCAGCAGACATACCGGGACGACGTACAATGAGCAGTTCTTC

d_call: NA
j_call: TRBJ2-2
v_call: TRBV29-1
clone_size: many
cdr3_aa: CSASSGWGMTGELFF
cdr3_nt: TGCAGCGCATCATCAGGGTGGGGGATGACCGGGGAGCTGTTTTTT

d_call: NA
j_call: TRBJ1-1
v_call: TRBV5-6
clone_size: many
cdr3_aa: CASSFGGNTEAFF
cdr3_nt: TGTGCCAGCAGTTTCGGGGGGAACACTGAAGCTTTCTTT

d_call: NA
j_call: TRBJ2-5
v_call: TRBV2
clone_size: NA
cdr3_aa: CASSEALGETQYF
cdr3_nt: TGTGCCAGCAGTGAAGCGCTTGGGGAGACCCAGTACTTC

d_call: TRBD2
j_call: TRBJ2-1
v_call: TRBV19
clone_size: NA
cdr3_aa: CASSITSGTSEQFF
cdr3_nt: TGTGCCAGTAGTATTACATCCGGGACTAGCGAGCAGTTCTTC

d_call: TRBD2
j_call: TRBJ2-1
v_call: TRBV10-3
clone_size: NA
cdr3_aa: CAISATGGMSSYNEQFF
cdr3_nt: TGTGCCATCAGTGCTACGGGGGGGATGTCGTCCTACAATGAGCAGTTCTTC

d_call: NA
j_call: TRBJ1-4
v_call: TRBV6-5
clone_size: NA
cdr3_aa: CASSPEALPNEKLFF
cdr3_nt: TGTGCCAGCAGTCCCGAGGCACTCCCTAATGAAAAACTGTTTTTT

d_call: TRBD2
j_call: TRBJ2-1
v_call: TRBV7-2
clone_size: NA
cdr3_aa: CASRWELAGEGEQFF
cdr3_nt: TGTGCCAGCAGATGGGAGCTAGCGGGAGAGGGTGAGCAGTTCTTC

d_call: TRBD2
j_call: TRBJ2-7
v_call: TRBV10-3
clone_size: NA
cdr3_aa: CAIRKTSGNNEQYF
cdr3_nt: TGTGCCATCAGGAAGACTAGCGGGAACAACGAGCAGTACTTC

d_call: NA
j_call: TRBJ2-5
v_call: TRBV7-9
clone_size: few
cdr3_aa: CASSLAFQETQYF
cdr3_nt: TGTGCCAGCAGCTTAGCGTTCCAAGAGACCCAGTACTTC

d_call: NA
j_call: TRBJ2-3
v_call: TRBV6-5
clone_size: NA
cdr3_aa: CASSLLGDTQYF
cdr3_nt: TGTGCCAGCAGTTTACTAGGGGATACGCAGTATTTT

d_call: NA
j_call: TRBJ2-7
v_call: TRBV18
clone_size: NA
cdr3_aa: CASSPFRESSYEQYF
cdr3_nt: TGTGCCAGCTCACCTTTTCGGGAGAGCTCCTACGAGCAGTACTTC

d_call: NA
j_call: TRBJ2-1
v_call: TRBV6-5
clone_size: few
cdr3_aa: CASSYLGPYEQFF
cdr3_nt: TGTGCCAGCAGTTACCTCGGACCATATGAGCAGTTCTTC

d_call: TRBD2
j_call: TRBJ2-3
v_call: TRBV5-4
clone_size: NA
cdr3_aa: CASSPRPGLAGSADTQYF
cdr3_nt: TGTGCCAGCAGCCCCCGTCCGGGACTAGCGGGATCAGCAGATACGCAGTATTTT

d_call: NA
j_call: TRBJ2-2
v_call: TRBV1
clone_size: NA
cdr3_aa: CTSSRATSGRFTGELFF
cdr3_nt: TGCACCAGCAGCCGAGCGACTAGCGGGAGGTTCACCGGGGAGCTGTTTTTT

d_call: TRBD1
j_call: TRBJ2-3
v_call: TRBV10-3
clone_size: few
cdr3_aa: CAINPGQGADTQYF
cdr3_nt: TGTGCCATCAACCCGGGACAGGGAGCAGATACGCAGTATTTT

d_call: NA
j_call: TRBJ2-2
v_call: TRBV6-6
clone_size: NA
cdr3_aa: CASRQGPEELFF
cdr3_nt: TGTGCCAGCCGGCAGGGGCCAGAGGAGCTGTTTTTT

d_call: NA
j_call: TRBJ2-7
v_call: TRBV11-2
clone_size: NA
cdr3_aa: CASSLDQGEQYF
cdr3_nt: TGTGCCAGCAGCTTAGATCAGGGCGAGCAGTACTTC

d_call: TRBD2
j_call: TRBJ2-5
v_call: TRBV5-1
clone_size: NA
cdr3_aa: CASSALTSGTQETQYF
cdr3_nt: TGCGCCAGCAGCGCACTGACTAGCGGGACCCAAGAGACCCAGTACTTC

d_call: NA
j_call: TRBJ2-2
v_call: TRBV5-5
clone_size: once
cdr3_aa: CASSPSAGPNTGELFF
cdr3_nt: TGTGCCAGCAGCCCAAGTGCGGGGCCGAACACCGGGGAGCTGTTTTTT

d_call: NA
j_call: TRBJ1-1
v_call: TRBV11-1
clone_size: NA
cdr3_aa: CASSQIRDGEAFF
cdr3_nt: TGTGCCAGCAGCCAAATCCGGGACGGTGAAGCTTTCTTT

d_call: TRBD2
j_call: TRBJ2-1
v_call: TRBV28
clone_size: NA
cdr3_aa: CASSRPSGSNEQFF
cdr3_nt: TGTGCCAGCAGTCGCCCTAGCGGGAGCAATGAGCAGTTCTTC

d_call: TRBD2
j_call: TRBJ2-3
v_call: TRBV19
clone_size: few
cdr3_aa: CASRPLAGVADTQYF
cdr3_nt: TGTGCCAGTAGACCGCTAGCGGGAGTTGCAGATACGCAGTATTTT

d_call: NA
j_call: TRBJ2-3
v_call: TRBV2
clone_size: NA
cdr3_aa: CASSGLGSTDTQYF
cdr3_nt: TGTGCCAGCAGTGGTCTGGGGAGCACAGATACGCAGTATTTT

d_call: NA
j_call: TRBJ2-7
v_call: TRBV7-9
clone_size: few
cdr3_aa: CASSSRGGTYEQYF
cdr3_nt: TGTGCCAGCAGCTCCCGCGGCGGGACCTACGAGCAGTACTTC

d_call: NA
j_call: TRBJ2-7
v_call: TRBV20-1
clone_size: NA
cdr3_aa: CSILDRDTQYF
cdr3_nt: TGCAGTATACTCGATCGGGACACTCAGTACTTC

d_call: NA
j_call: TRBJ2-1
v_call: TRBV7-9
clone_size: NA
cdr3_aa: CASSLEATLRNEQFF
cdr3_nt: TGTGCCAGCAGCTTAGAGGCTACACTTCGGAATGAGCAGTTCTTC

d_call: TRBD1
j_call: TRBJ2-2
v_call: TRBV7-8
clone_size: NA
cdr3_aa: CASSSVRRGLGTGELFF
cdr3_nt: TGTGCCAGCAGCTCAGTGCGAAGGGGGCTGGGCACCGGGGAGCTGTTTTTT

d_call: NA
j_call: TRBJ2-1
v_call: TRBV18
clone_size: NA
cdr3_aa: CASSLKAPADNEQFF
cdr3_nt: TGTGCCAGCTCACTTAAGGCCCCGGCAGACAATGAGCAGTTCTTC

d_call: TRBD1
j_call: TRBJ1-1
v_call: TRBV2
clone_size: NA
cdr3_aa: CASWGRTGHTEAFF
cdr3_nt: TGTGCCAGCTGGGGAAGGACAGGGCACACTGAAGCTTTCTTT

d_call: TRBD2
j_call: TRBJ2-1
v_call: TRBV9
clone_size: many
cdr3_aa: CASSLGSGNYNEQFF
cdr3_nt: TGTGCCAGCAGCCTAGGGAGCGGGAACTACAATGAGCAGTTCTTC

d_call: NA
j_call: TRBJ2-3
v_call: TRBV27
clone_size: few
cdr3_aa: CASSFGGSTDTQYF
cdr3_nt: TGTGCCAGCAGTTTTGGCGGCAGCACAGATACGCAGTATTTT

d_call: NA
j_call: TRBJ2-7
v_call: TRBV10-3
clone_size: NA
cdr3_aa: CAISVGANSYEQYF
cdr3_nt: TGTGCCATCAGTGTGGGGGCAAACTCCTACGAGCAGTACTTC

d_call: NA
j_call: TRBJ2-5
v_call: TRBV11-2
clone_size: NA
cdr3_aa: CASSRGQGQETQYF
cdr3_nt: TGTGCCAGCAGCCGCGGGCAGGGTCAAGAGACCCAGTACTTC